This passage covers 30 T cell receptor beta chains from one sample sequenced in a study of T cell changes during pregnancy in multiple sclerosis. This table comes from immunoSEQ multiplex PCR, and its TCRdb copy is limited to in-frame clones, with some not included. The sample shows about 17,000 clones, approximately 84% of them seen only once. Source: CD8+ T cells from peripheral blood mononuclear cells, taken in the third trimester of pregnancy. The source of these receptors is a female donor in good health, enrolled as a control in a pregnancy study.

The V gene is TRBV7-9, the J gene TRBJ2-7; TRBD2 matches 8 bases. V trimming: 5 bases; J trimming: 2 bases; junction bases outside the gene matches: 5. CDR1 and CDR2 (germline): SEHNR, FQNEAQ (reference sequence). The CDR3 is 14 amino acids. DNA for the CDR3: TGTGCCAGCAGCCACCCGGGACTAGCCTACGAGCAGTACTTC. It specifies CASSHPGLAYEQYF.

V usage is TRBV5-1 and J usage is TRBJ1-1; 7 bases align to TRBD1. The germline CDR1 and CDR2 sequences are SGHRS and YFSETQ. The CDR3 has 18 residues. V was pared by 0 bases and J by 1 base, with 12 bases of the junction left unmatched. CDR3 protein: CASSLGLVGGVGNTEAFF. In DNA, the CDR3 is TGCGCCAGCAGCTTGGGACTCGTAGGGGGCGTCGGGAACACTGAAGCTTTCTTT.

This clone is a singleton in its sample. V usage is TRBV4-3 and J usage is TRBJ2-1; no reliable D call. Germline V lookup: CDR1 LGHNA, CDR2 YSLEER. The CDR3 runs 17 residues. With 1 base removed from V and 0 bases from J, the gap between germline ends came to 13 bases. For the CDR3, the DNA is TGCGCCAGCAGCCAAGGTAGAGGAACAAGCTCCTACAATGAGCAGTTCTTC. Its translation: CASSQGRGTSSYNEQFF.

The chain uses TRBV19 and TRBJ1-1; 7 bases map to TRBD1. J was trimmed by 1 base and V by 5 bases; bases with no gene match: 7. Germline lookup yields CDR1 LNHDA and CDR2 SQIVND (reference sequence). This CDR3 has 15 residues. CDR3 nucleotide sequence: TGTGCCAGTAGTCCCACAGACAGGGCGAACACTGAAGCTTTCTTT. This gives the protein CASSPTDRANTEAFF.

This chain links TRBV12-5 with TRBJ1-1; D is unresolved. This CDR3 contains 13 residues. The V gene's germline CDR1 is LGHNT and CDR2 FRNRAP. The V end was cut by 5 bases, the J end by 1 base, with 8 bases between. The CDR3 spells CASGVDGNTEAFF. CDR3 bases: TGTGCTAGTGGTGTGGACGGGAACACTGAAGCTTTCTTT.

This chain links TRBV18 with TRBJ2-7; 10 bases line up with TRBD2. CDR3 length: 17 amino acids. V shed 2 bases and J 0 bases; nucleotides not matched to a gene: 7. From germline, CDR1 is KGHSH and CDR2 LQKENI. The DNA for the CDR3 is TGTGCCAGCTCACCATCTAGCGGGGGCCGGAGCTCCTACGAGCAGTACTTC. Translation: CASSPSSGGRSSYEQYF.

V gene TRBV5-1 combines with J gene TRBJ1-3; the match to TRBD1 covers 7 bases. The CDR3 has 18 residues. Germline V gives CDR1 SGHRS, CDR2 YFSETQ. J was trimmed by 0 bases and V by 4 bases; bases with no gene match: 13. The CDR3 DNA sequence: TGCGCCAGCAGCCCAACCGGACAGGTTGCCTTCTCTGGAAACACCATATATTTT. Residues: CASSPTGQVAFSGNTIYF.

The chain recombines TRBV30 with TRBJ2-3; D is uncertain. This CDR3 has 12 residues. The V gene's germline CDR1 is GTSNPN and CDR2 SVGIG (reference sequence). Between the trimmed V and J ends, which lost 2 bases and 3 bases, there was a span of 6 bases. This chain's CDR3 is CAWSPKTDTQYF. The CDR3 region has the DNA TGTGCCTGGAGTCCCAAAACAGATACGCAGTATTTT.

This clone was seen once. V gene TRBV7-2 combines with J gene TRBJ1-3, with D unresolved. V lost 4 bases and J lost 7, with 17 bases in between. Germline V gives CDR1 SGHTA, CDR2 FQGNSA. The CDR3 runs 15 residues. CDR3 coding DNA: TGTGCCAGCAGCTACCCCGGTGAGGATGGGAACACCATATATTTT. This sequence encodes CASSYPGEDGNTIYF.

Within the sample, this clone is medium-sized. The V call is TRBV7-9, the J call TRBJ2-1, with D possibly TRBD2 on 6 matching bases. V lost 1 base and J 6 bases, leaving 19 bases between the germline ends. Germline assignment: CDR1 SEHNR and CDR2 FQNEAQ (reference sequence). CDR3 length: 17 residues. This CDR3 is CASSLGGGGKGFNEQFF. CDR3 in DNA: TGTGCCAGCAGCTTAGGGGGTGGAGGGAAGGGGTTCAATGAGCAGTTCTTC.

The CDR3 coding sequence is TGCGCCAGCAGCTTGGAAAAGGGGCAGGATGGCTACACCTTC. This encodes CASSLEKGQDGYTF. The rearrangement links TRBV5-1 to TRBJ1-2, with D possibly matching TRBD1 (5 bases). Germline CDR1 SGHRS, CDR2 YFSETQ. V was cut by 0 bases and J by 6 bases, with 12 bases left in between. The CDR3 runs to 14 residues.

This clone has just one count. The V and J genes are TRBV19 and TRBJ2-6; perhaps TRBD2 as D (6 bases). From germline, CDR1 is LNHDA and CDR2 SQIVND (reference sequence). The CDR3 has 14 amino acids. The V end was cut by 8 bases, the J end by 2 bases, with 10 bases between. CDR3 nucleotide sequence: TGTGCCAGTGCCCCGGGGGCTGGGGCCAACGTCCTGACTTTC. This translates into CASAPGAGANVLTF.

This chain connects TRBV27 to TRBJ2-2; 11 bases map to TRBD2. This CDR3 contains 18 residues. Germline lookup yields CDR1 MNHEY and CDR2 SMNVEV (reference sequence). J was trimmed by 1 base and V by 2 bases; bases with no gene match: 6. The CDR3 bases are TGTGCCAGCAGTTTAGAGGCTAGCGGGGGGCTGAACACCGGGGAGCTGTTTTTT. The encoded protein is CASSLEASGGLNTGELFF.

There are a few counts of this clone. The gene calls are TRBV4-3 and TRBJ2-7; D is uncertain. The CDR3 runs to 16 residues. V shed 0 bases and J shed 0 bases, with 12 bases lying between them. CDR1 LGHNA and CDR2 YSLEER come from the germline V gene. In DNA, the CDR3 is TGCGCCAGCAGCCAAGACAGAACCACCCCCTCCTACGAGCAGTACTTC. Its protein product is CASSQDRTTPSYEQYF.

The chain has TRBV19 and TRBJ1-5; 7 bases align to TRBD1. CDR3 size: 15 residues. With V trimmed by 5 bases and J by 1 base, 5 bases remained unmatched. The germline V gene has CDR1 LNHDA and CDR2 SQIVND (reference sequence). The CDR3 protein is CASSPWTGSNQPQHF. In DNA form, the CDR3 reads TGTGCCAGTAGTCCTTGGACAGGAAGCAATCAGCCCCAGCATTTT.

The rearrangement joins TRBV6-1 to TRBJ1-2; the D is unclear. Trimming stripped 7 bases from V and 8 bases from J, with 11 bases between. The CDR3 has 11 residues. Germline V CDR1 and CDR2: MNHNS, SASEGT. As DNA, the CDR3 is TGTGCCAGCATTCAAACGGGGGGCTACACCTTC. Translated: CASIQTGGYTF.

The V and J genes are TRBV2 and TRBJ2-7; D not certain. Per germline, CDR1 SNHLY and CDR2 FYNNEI. V was shortened by 2 bases and J by 4 bases, with 9 bases between the two germline ends. This CDR3 comprises 13 residues. In nucleotides, the CDR3 is TGTGCCAGCAGTGAAACCACCGGGTACGAGCAGTACTTC. Amino acids: CASSETTGYEQYF. The variable domain in full, with the rest retrieved from reference TRBV2 and TRBJ2-7, is EPEVTQTPSHQVTQMGQEVILRCVPISNHLYFYWYRQILGQKVEFLVSFYNNEISEKSEIFDDQFSVERPDGSNFTLKIRSTKLEDSAMYFCASSETTGYEQYFGPGTRLTVT.

The V call is TRBV19, the J call TRBJ2-1; no firm D call. Germline-derived CDR1 and CDR2 are LNHDA and SQIVND (reference sequence). The CDR3 is 15 residues long. V was shortened by 1 base and J by 9 bases, with 16 bases between the two germline ends. CDR3 bases: TGTGCCAGTAGTATAGTTTACTCCCAGGCGCTTGAGCAGTTCTTC. This codes for CASSIVYSQALEQFF.

The chain has TRBV5-4 and TRBJ2-2; 8 nucleotides match TRBD2. The CDR3 loop spans 14 amino acids. Germline V gives CDR1 SGHNT, CDR2 YYREEE (reference sequence). Losses at the gene ends were 4 bases for V and 6 bases for J; bases not matched to a gene: 5. The CDR3 sequence: CASSPVGGAGELFF. The CDR3 nucleotides read TGTGCCAGCAGCCCGGTCGGGGGGGCCGGGGAGCTGTTTTTT. Supplemented by reference TRBV5-4 and TRBJ2-2, the full variable domain reads ETGVTQSPTHLIKTRGQQVTLRCSSQSGHNTVSWYQQALGQGPQFIFQYYREEENGRGNFPPRFSGLQFPNYSSELNVNALELDDSALYLCASSPVGGAGELFFGEGSRLTVL.

The rearrangement links TRBV27 to TRBJ2-5, with 8 bases matching TRBD2. From germline, CDR1 is MNHEY and CDR2 SMNVEV (reference sequence). The ends lost 5 bases at V and 0 bases at J; junction bases unmatched: 11. This CDR3 spans 17 amino acids. The DNA for the CDR3 is TGTGCCAGCAGTCCGCCGGGGGGGCCCGGGTACCAAGAGACCCAGTACTTC. It specifies CASSPPGGPGYQETQYF.

This clone was seen once. The chain employs TRBV7-2 and TRBJ2-7; the D gene is possibly TRBD1 (6 bases). This CDR3 is built from 14 residues. From germline, CDR1 is SGHTA and CDR2 FQGNSA. V was trimmed by 4 bases and J by 1 base, leaving 11 bases between them. The CDR3 here is CASSSNRVSYEQYF. CDR3 DNA: TGTGCCAGCAGCTCGAACAGGGTTTCCTACGAGCAGTACTTC.

This rearrangement joins TRBV5-6 to TRBJ1-6; D is unclear. The CDR3 loop spans 13 amino acids. Germline V lookup: CDR1 SGHDT, CDR2 YYEEEE. V lost 0 bases and J 6 bases, leaving 4 bases between the germline ends. The CDR3 region is CASSLGRNSPLHF. CDR3 bases: TGTGCCAGCAGCTTGGGTCGTAATTCACCCCTCCACTTT.

A remark on this clone: At one end, the junction sequence differs from germline, possibly due to a read error. CDR3 DNA sequence: TGTGCCAGCACTTACGACAGGGGAGGGGAGACCCAGTACTTC. Translating it yields CASTYDRGGETQYF. The chain carries TRBV6-5 and TRBJ2-5; TRBD1 is a possible D gene (8 bases). Germline V gives CDR1 MNHEY, CDR2 SVGAGI. The length of the CDR3 is 14 residues.

The genes are TRBV10-3 and TRBJ1-3, with TRBD1 matching 8 bases. The CDR3 sequence is 12 residues long. Germline V lookup: CDR1 ENHRY, CDR2 SYGVKD. Germline trimming cut 10 bases from V and 4 bases from J; bases unmatched to any gene: 3. CDR3 amino acids: CATTGDGNTIYF. CDR3 DNA sequence: TGTGCCACGACAGGGGACGGAAACACCATATATTTT.

The chain recombines TRBV7-7 with TRBJ2-1; D is unresolved. The germline CDR1 and CDR2 sequences are SSHAT and FNYEAQ (reference sequence). V was pared by 5 bases and J by 0 bases, with 8 bases between. This CDR3 region has 14 residues. CDR3 in DNA: TGTGCCAGCAGCCCCCCGGGCTCCTACAATGAGCAGTTCTTC. Protein sequence: CASSPPGSYNEQFF.

J is TRBJ2-5 and V is TRBV27; 7 nucleotides match TRBD1. The V and J ends lost 5 bases and 4 bases, in that order; junction bases with no gene match: 10. From germline, CDR1 is MNHEY and CDR2 SMNVEV (reference sequence). The CDR3 length is 15 residues. The CDR3 loop reads CASSGTAGTLETQYF. CDR3 coding DNA: TGTGCCAGCAGTGGGACAGCAGGGACGCTAGAGACCCAGTACTTC.

The chain employs TRBV13 and TRBJ1-2, with D maybe TRBD1 (6 bases). The germline V gene has CDR1 PRHDT and CDR2 FYEKMQ (reference sequence). CDR3 length: 12 residues. V dropped 1 base and J dropped 6 bases, with 6 bases sitting between them. CDR3 protein: CASSLDRDGYTF. The CDR3 DNA reads as TGTGCCAGCAGCTTAGACAGGGATGGCTACACCTTC.

V gene TRBV29-1 combines with J gene TRBJ1-2; 8 bases are shared with TRBD1. CDR1 SQVTM and CDR2 ANQGSEA come from the germline V gene. After removal of 0 bases from V and 2 bases from J, the junction contained 8 bases not matched to a gene. The CDR3 sequence is 16 residues long. The CDR3 bases are TGCAGCGTTGAAGACCCGGACAGGGAAAAAAACTATGGCTACACCTTC. It codes for CSVEDPDREKNYGYTF.

This clone is judged medium-sized (0.01 to 0.1%). The chain links TRBV11-1 to TRBJ2-3, with 7 bases aligning to TRBD2. V shed 5 bases, J shed 3 bases, and the junction held 2 bases outside the gene matches. Germline values: CDR1 SGHAT, CDR2 FQDESV (reference sequence). There are 13 residues in the CDR3. This CDR3 is CASSEGLTDTQYF. The DNA for the CDR3 is TGTGCCAGCAGCGAGGGACTAACAGATACGCAGTATTTT.

V and J are TRBV12-5 and TRBJ1-5; 9 nucleotides line up with TRBD1. The CDR3 has 15 amino acids. Germline lookup yields CDR1 LGHNT and CDR2 FRNRAP. V lost 7 bases to trimming and J lost 4 bases; unmatched junction nucleotides: 8. The CDR3 nucleotides read TGTGCTAGTGCTAAAACAGGGGGCACTAATCAGCCCCAGCATTTT. This translates into CASAKTGGTNQPQHF.